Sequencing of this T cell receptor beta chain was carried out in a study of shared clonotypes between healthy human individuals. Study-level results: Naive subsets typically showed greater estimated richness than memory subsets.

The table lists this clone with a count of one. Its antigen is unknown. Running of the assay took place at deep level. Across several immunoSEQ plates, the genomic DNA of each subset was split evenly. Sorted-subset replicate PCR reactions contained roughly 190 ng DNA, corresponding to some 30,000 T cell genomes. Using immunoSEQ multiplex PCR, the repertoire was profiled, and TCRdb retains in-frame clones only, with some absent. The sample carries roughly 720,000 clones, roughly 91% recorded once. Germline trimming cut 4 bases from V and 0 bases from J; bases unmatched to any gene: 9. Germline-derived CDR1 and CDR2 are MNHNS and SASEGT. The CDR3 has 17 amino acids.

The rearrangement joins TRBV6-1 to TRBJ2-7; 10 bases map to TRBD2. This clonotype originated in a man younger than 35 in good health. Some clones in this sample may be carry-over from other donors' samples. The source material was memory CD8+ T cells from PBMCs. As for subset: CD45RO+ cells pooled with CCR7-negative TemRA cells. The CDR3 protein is CASSVHGLAVSSYEQYF. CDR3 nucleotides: TGTGCCAGCAGTGTCCACGGACTAGCGGTCAGCTCCTACGAGCAGTACTTC.